The rows below give T cell receptor beta chains drawn from one sample of a study of blood T cell repertoires in COVID-19. The method was immunoSEQ multiplex PCR; TCRdb's version includes in-frame clones alone and lacks a portion of them. The sample holds roughly 150,000 clones, 60% to 80% seen once. Material for sequencing was peripheral blood. All receptors derive from a man aged 65-85 years with acute or convalescent COVID-19. CDR3s include the opening cysteine and the closing phenylalanine or tryptophan. A D gene is named only where the DNA matches it firmly. Where a row states a size, it is once, few, many or the class of an expanded clone; other rows omit it.

D,size,length,J,V,CDR3,DNA
TRBD1,.,15,TRBJ1-2,TRBV6-5,CASSYRMDRHNGYTF,TGTGCCAGCAGTTACAGGATGGACAGGCACAATGGCTACACCTTC
TRBD1,.,16,TRBJ1-2,TRBV4-3,CASSQVYGQGLLGYTF,TGCGCCAGCAGCCAGGTCTACGGACAGGGCTTGTTAGGCTACACCTTC
TRBD1,.,19,TRBJ2-2,TRBV4-1,CASSHPGQGVNEDTGELFF,TGCGCCAGCAGCCACCCGGGACAGGGAGTTAACGAGGACACCGGGGAGCTGTTTTTT
.,.,13,TRBJ2-1,TRBV27,CASSPQGPYEQFF,TGTGCCAGCAGTCCCCAGGGCCCCTATGAGCAGTTCTTC
.,.,19,TRBJ2-6,TRBV6-1,CASSETLLAGISGANVLTF,TGTGCCAGCAGTGAAACCCTCTTGGCGGGTATCTCTGGGGCCAACGTCCTGACTTTC
TRBD2,.,16,TRBJ2-5,TRBV7-8,CASSSRTSGGQETQYF,TGTGCCAGCAGCTCTCGGACTAGCGGGGGGCAAGAGACCCAGTACTTC
.,once,14,TRBJ1-2,TRBV14,CASSQGRGDYGYTF,TGTGCCAGCAGCCAAGGTCGCGGGGACTATGGCTACACCTTC
TRBD2,many,17,TRBJ2-3,TRBV29-1,CSVGPGLAGGWRNTQYF,TGCAGCGTTGGACCGGGACTAGCGGGAGGTTGGAGGAATACGCAGTATTTT
TRBD1,once,17,TRBJ2-5,TRBV4-2,CASSQGQGVRVQETQYF,TGTGCCAGCAGCCAAGGCCAGGGGGTAAGGGTCCAAGAGACCCAGTACTTC
.,.,12,TRBJ2-1,TRBV4-1,CASSHNYNEQFF,TGCGCCAGCAGCCATAACTACAATGAGCAGTTCTTC
TRBD2,once,15,TRBJ2-2,TRBV4-2,CASETGGRVTGELFF,TGTGCCAGCGAGACGGGGGGTCGTGTCACCGGGGAGCTGTTTTTT
.,.,17,TRBJ2-2,TRBV7-9,CASSRSVGLLNTGELFF,TGTGCCAGCAGTCGGAGCGTAGGACTACTGAACACCGGGGAGCTGTTTTTT
.,.,15,TRBJ1-2,TRBV27,CASAQVPSGEFGYTF,TGTGCCAGCGCACAAGTCCCCTCGGGAGAGTTCGGCTACACCTTC
.,.,14,TRBJ1-2,TRBV9,CASSPAGSWYGYTF,TGTGCCAGCAGCCCAGCGGGGAGTTGGTATGGCTACACCTTC
TRBD1,once,16,TRBJ2-7,TRBV4-1,CASSPIGQGFSYEQYF,TGCGCCAGCAGCCCTATCGGACAGGGGTTCTCCTACGAGCAGTACTTC
TRBD1,.,13,TRBJ2-1,TRBV2,CASRGTGDNEQFF,TGTGCCAGCAGAGGGACAGGGGACAATGAGCAGTTCTTC
.,once,15,TRBJ2-2,TRBV28,CASSRPSEGTGELFF,TGTGCCAGCAGTAGGCCTAGCGAAGGCACCGGGGAGCTGTTTTTT
.,.,15,TRBJ2-1,TRBV7-9,CASSLAGGTYNEQFF,TGTGCCAGCAGCTTAGCTGGCGGAACCTACAATGAGCAGTTCTTC
.,.,12,TRBJ1-2,TRBV6-2/TRBV6-3,CASSYSRIGYTF,TGTGCCAGCAGTTACTCGAGGATAGGCTACACCTTC
.,few,12,TRBJ1-1,TRBV6-5,CASQDGNTEAFF,TGTGCCAGCCAGGATGGGAACACTGAAGCTTTCTTT
TRBD2,.,16,TRBJ2-3,TRBV9,CASSVASGSSTDTQYF,TGTGCCAGCAGCGTAGCTAGCGGGTCTAGCACAGATACGCAGTATTTT
.,.,15,TRBJ1-6,TRBV19,CASTGAGRRNSPLHF,TGTGCCAGTACCGGTGCCGGGAGGCGGAATTCACCCCTCCACTTT
.,few,14,TRBJ1-5,TRBV5-6,CASSLQASREPQHF,TGTGCCAGCAGCTTGCAGGCCTCCAGGGAGCCCCAGCATTTT
.,.,15,TRBJ1-5,TRBV7-2,CASSTPTPAGQPQHF,TGTGCCAGCAGCACCCCCACGCCCGCCGGGCAGCCCCAGCATTTT
.,.,13,TRBJ1-1,TRBV6-5,CATRTTLNTEAFF,TGTGCCACTCGGACAACACTGAACACTGAAGCTTTCTTT
TRBD2,.,13,TRBJ2-1,TRBV12-3/TRBV12-4,CASSLLAGPEQFF,TGTGCCAGCAGTCTACTAGCGGGGCCTGAGCAGTTCTTC
.,.,15,TRBJ2-7,TRBV5-1,CASSLVQAETYEQYF,TGCGCCAGCAGCTTGGTTCAGGCAGAGACCTACGAGCAGTACTTC
TRBD2,.,14,TRBJ2-2,TRBV10-3,CATTWTSGTGELFF,TGTGCCACCACATGGACTAGCGGTACCGGGGAGCTGTTTTTT
.,.,11,TRBJ1-1,TRBV30,CARGGGSEAFF,TGTGCCCGGGGGGGCGGGTCTGAAGCTTTCTTT
.,few,13,TRBJ1-2,TRBV5-8,CASSLIGSHGYTF,TGTGCCAGCAGCCTCATCGGGAGCCATGGCTACACCTTC
TRBD2,.,14,TRBJ2-7,TRBV28,CASSFQAGGREQYF,TGTGCCAGCAGTTTCCAGGCGGGGGGTCGTGAGCAGTACTTC
.,.,15,TRBJ1-6,TRBV27,CASSLRRFNNSPLHF,TGTGCCAGCAGTTTACGTCGGTTCAATAATTCACCCCTCCACTTT
TRBD2,.,17,TRBJ2-1,TRBV23-1,CASSQFTGLAEQGEQFF,TGCGCCAGCAGTCAATTCACGGGACTAGCGGAGCAGGGTGAGCAGTTCTTC
.,.,16,TRBJ1-4,TRBV19,CASSIGAANENEKLFF,TGTGCCAGTAGTATTGGAGCAGCTAACGAGAATGAAAAACTGTTTTTT
TRBD1,.,14,TRBJ1-2,TRBV27,CASSRTGVNYGYTF,TGTGCCAGCAGCCGGACAGGGGTGAACTATGGCTACACCTTC
.,.,13,TRBJ2-5,TRBV6-2/TRBV6-3,CASSYVDRETQYF,TGTGCCAGCAGTTACGTTGACAGGGAGACCCAGTACTTC
.,.,12,TRBJ1-6,TRBV7-2,CASSFLGAGVSF,TGTGCCAGCAGCTTTTTAGGTGCCGGGGTCTCGTTT
.,.,15,TRBJ1-1,TRBV6-1,CASSERGGVDTEAFF,TGTGCCAGCAGTGAACGCGGAGGGGTGGACACTGAAGCTTTCTTT
TRBD1,.,15,TRBJ1-4,TRBV27,CASSSGTGGNEKLFF,TGTGCCAGCAGTTCCGGGACAGGGGGGAACGAAAAACTGTTTTTT
.,few,15,TRBJ1-2,TRBV4-2,CASSQNTGFDDGYTF,TGTGCCAGCAGTCAGAACACCGGGTTCGACGATGGCTACACCTTC
.,once,12,TRBJ2-1,TRBV11-2,CASSLVGNEQFF,TGTGCCAGCAGCTTAGTCGGCAATGAGCAGTTCTTC